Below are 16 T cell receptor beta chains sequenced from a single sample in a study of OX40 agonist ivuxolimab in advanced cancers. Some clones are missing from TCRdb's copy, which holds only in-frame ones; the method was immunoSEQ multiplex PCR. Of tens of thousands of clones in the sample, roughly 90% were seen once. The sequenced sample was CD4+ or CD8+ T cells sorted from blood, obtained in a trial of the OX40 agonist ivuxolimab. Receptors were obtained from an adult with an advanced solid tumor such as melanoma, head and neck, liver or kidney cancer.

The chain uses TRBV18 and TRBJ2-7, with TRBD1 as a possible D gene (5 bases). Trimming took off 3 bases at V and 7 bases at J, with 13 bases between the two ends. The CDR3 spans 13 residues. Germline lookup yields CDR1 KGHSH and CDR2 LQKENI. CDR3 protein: CASSPFGAEEQYF. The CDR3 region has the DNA TGTGCCAGCTCACCGTTTGGGGCTGAAGAGCAGTACTTC.

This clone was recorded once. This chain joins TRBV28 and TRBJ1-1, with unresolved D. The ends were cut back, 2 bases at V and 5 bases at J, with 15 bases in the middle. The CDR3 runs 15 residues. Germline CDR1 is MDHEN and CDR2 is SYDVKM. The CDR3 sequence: CASSLGSMGGTEAFF. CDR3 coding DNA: TGTGCCAGCAGTTTAGGGTCTATGGGAGGGACTGAAGCTTTCTTT.

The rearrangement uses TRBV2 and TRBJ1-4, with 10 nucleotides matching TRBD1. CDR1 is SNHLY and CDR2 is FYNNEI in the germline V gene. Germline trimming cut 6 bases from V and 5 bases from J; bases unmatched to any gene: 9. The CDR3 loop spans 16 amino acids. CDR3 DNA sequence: TGTGCCAGCAGCGACAGGGGGCGACTCGGGAATGAAAAACTGTTTTTT. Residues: CASSDRGRLGNEKLFF.

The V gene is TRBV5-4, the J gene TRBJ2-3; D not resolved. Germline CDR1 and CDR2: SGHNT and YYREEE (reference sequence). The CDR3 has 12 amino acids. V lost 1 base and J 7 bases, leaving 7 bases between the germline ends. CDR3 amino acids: CASSLRSNTQYF. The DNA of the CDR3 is TGTGCCAGCAGCTTGAGAAGCAATACGCAGTATTTT. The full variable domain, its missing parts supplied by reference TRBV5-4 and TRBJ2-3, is ETGVTQSPTHLIKTRGQQVTLRCSSQSGHNTVSWYQQALGQGPQFIFQYYREEENGRGNFPPRFSGLQFPNYSSELNVNALELDDSALYLCASSLRSNTQYFGPGTRLTVL.

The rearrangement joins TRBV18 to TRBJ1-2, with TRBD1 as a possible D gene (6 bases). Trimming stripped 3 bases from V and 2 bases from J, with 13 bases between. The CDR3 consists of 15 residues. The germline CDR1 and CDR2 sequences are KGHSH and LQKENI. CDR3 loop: CASSPGQSQNYGYTF. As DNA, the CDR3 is TGTGCCAGCTCACCGGGACAATCCCAGAACTATGGCTACACCTTC.

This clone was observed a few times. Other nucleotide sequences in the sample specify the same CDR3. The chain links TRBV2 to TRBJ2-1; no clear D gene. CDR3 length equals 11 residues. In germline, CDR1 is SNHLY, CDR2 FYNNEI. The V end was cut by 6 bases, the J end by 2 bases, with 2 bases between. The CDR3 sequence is CASSPYNEQFF. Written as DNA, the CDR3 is TGTGCCAGCAGCCCCTACAATGAGCAGTTCTTC.

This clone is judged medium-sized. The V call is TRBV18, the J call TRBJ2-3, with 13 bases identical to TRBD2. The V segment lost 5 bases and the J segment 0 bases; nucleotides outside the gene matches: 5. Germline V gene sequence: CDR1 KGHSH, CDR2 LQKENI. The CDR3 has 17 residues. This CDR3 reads CASSGLAGASSTDTQYF. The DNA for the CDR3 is TGTGCCAGCTCAGGACTAGCGGGAGCGTCTAGCACAGATACGCAGTATTTT.

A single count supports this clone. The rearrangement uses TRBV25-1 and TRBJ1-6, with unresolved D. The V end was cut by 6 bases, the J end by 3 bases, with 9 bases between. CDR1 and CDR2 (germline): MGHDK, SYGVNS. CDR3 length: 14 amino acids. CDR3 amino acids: CASSRQDYNSPLHF. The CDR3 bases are TGTGCCAGCAGCAGACAAGACTATAATTCACCCCTCCACTTT.

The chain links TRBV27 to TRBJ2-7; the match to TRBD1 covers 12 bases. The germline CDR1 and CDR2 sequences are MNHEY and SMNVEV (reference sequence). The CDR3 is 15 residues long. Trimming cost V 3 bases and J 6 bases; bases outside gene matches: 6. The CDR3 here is CASSFRGQGASEQYF. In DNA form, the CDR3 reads TGTGCCAGCAGTTTCCGGGGACAGGGGGCCAGCGAGCAGTACTTC.

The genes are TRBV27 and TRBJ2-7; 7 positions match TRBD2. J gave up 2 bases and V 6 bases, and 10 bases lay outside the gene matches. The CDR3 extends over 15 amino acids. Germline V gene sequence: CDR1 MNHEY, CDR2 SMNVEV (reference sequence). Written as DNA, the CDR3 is TGTGCCAGCAGAGAAGGCTCCGCGGGGGCCTACGAGCAGTACTTC. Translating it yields CASREGSAGAYEQYF.

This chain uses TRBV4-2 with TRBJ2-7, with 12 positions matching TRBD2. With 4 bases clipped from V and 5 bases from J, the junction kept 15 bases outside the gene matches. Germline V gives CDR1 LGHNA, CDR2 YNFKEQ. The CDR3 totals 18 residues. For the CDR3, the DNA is TGTGCCAGCAGCCTGGGAATCAGGGGAGCTAGCGGGAGGGACGAGCAGTACTTC. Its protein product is CASSLGIRGASGRDEQYF.

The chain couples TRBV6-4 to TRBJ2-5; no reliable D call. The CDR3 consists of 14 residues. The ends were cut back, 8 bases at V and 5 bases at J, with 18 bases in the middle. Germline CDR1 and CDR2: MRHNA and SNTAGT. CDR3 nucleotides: TGTGCCAGCCGGACGTGGGTTAGAAAGGAGACCCAGTACTTC. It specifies CASRTWVRKETQYF.

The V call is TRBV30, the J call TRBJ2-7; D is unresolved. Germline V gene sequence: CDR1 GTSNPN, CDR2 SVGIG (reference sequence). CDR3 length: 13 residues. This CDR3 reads CGSGSRSSYEQYF. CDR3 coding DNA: TGTGGCTCGGGTAGCAGGAGCTCCTACGAGCAGTACTTC.

CDR3: CASSTDQGRMNTEAFF. Here the CDR3 DNA reads TGTGCCAGTAGTACGGACCAAGGGCGCATGAACACTGAAGCTTTCTTT. V gene TRBV19 combines with J gene TRBJ1-1, with unresolved D. There are 16 residues in the CDR3. Trimming left V 4 bases short and J 0 bases short, with 15 bases between. Germline CDR1 reads LNHDA; CDR2 reads SQIVND (reference sequence).

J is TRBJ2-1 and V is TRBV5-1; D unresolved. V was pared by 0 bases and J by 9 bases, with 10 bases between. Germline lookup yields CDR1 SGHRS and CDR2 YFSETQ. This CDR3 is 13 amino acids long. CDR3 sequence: CASSLATPSEQFF. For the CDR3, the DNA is TGCGCCAGCAGCTTGGCGACACCCAGTGAGCAGTTCTTC.

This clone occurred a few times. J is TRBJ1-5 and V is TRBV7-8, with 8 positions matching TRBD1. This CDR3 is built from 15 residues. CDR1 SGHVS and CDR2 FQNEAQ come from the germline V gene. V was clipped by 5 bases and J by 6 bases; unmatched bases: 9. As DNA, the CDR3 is TGTGCCAGCAGCGCCCGACAGGGGAGTCTTCAGCCCCAGCATTTT. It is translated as CASSARQGSLQPQHF.